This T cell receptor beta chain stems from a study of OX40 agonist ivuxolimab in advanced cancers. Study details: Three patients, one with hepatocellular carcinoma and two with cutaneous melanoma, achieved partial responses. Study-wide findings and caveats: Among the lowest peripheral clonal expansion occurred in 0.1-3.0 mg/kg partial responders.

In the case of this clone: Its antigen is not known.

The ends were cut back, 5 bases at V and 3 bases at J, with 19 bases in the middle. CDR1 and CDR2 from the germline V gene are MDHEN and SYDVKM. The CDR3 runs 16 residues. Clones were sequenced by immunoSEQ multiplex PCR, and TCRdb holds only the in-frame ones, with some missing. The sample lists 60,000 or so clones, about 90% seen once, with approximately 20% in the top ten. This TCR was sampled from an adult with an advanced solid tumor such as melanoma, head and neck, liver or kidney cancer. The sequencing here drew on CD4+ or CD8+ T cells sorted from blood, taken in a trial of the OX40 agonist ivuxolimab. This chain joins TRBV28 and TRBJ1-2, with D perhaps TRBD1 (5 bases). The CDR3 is CASSLGPAGGYYGYTF. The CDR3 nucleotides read TGTGCCAGCAGTCTCGGGCCCGCCGGGGGGTACTATGGCTACACCTTC.